A single sample is the source of the 24 T cell receptor beta chains below, sequenced in a study of cytomegalovirus exposure and HLA in healthy donors. The PCR employed 60 Vbeta primers together with 13 Jbeta primers. Generated by immunoSEQ multiplex PCR, the TCRdb table keeps only in-frame clones and is missing some. The repertoire holds approximately 200,000 clones, with about 77% as singletons. The material sequenced was PBMCs. The receptor source for this set is a woman younger than 45 in good health and CMV-seropositive.

The count of this clone is one. The chain combines TRBV5-1 with TRBJ2-3, with D possibly being TRBD1 (5 bases). Trimming removed 4 bases at V and 1 base at J, with 13 bases between. CDR1 SGHRS and CDR2 YFSETQ come from the germline V gene. This CDR3 is 15 amino acids long. This chain's CDR3 is CASSLTAPGTDTQYF. As DNA, the CDR3 is TGCGCCAGCAGCCTGACAGCCCCGGGCACAGATACGCAGTATTTT.

This rearrangement joins TRBV4-1 to TRBJ2-1, with D possibly being TRBD2 (6 bases). V lost 3 bases to trimming and J lost 1 base, with 13 bases between them. Per the germline V gene, CDR1 is MGHRA and CDR2 is YSYEKL. There are 16 residues in the CDR3. The CDR3 DNA is TGCGCCAGCAGCCACTCCGGGGGAGGTTCCTACAATGAGCAGTTCTTC. Protein product: CASSHSGGGSYNEQFF.

The V call is TRBV18, the J call TRBJ2-3; D ambiguous. Per the germline V gene, CDR1 is KGHSH and CDR2 is LQKENI. Deletions cut 3 bases from V and 6 bases from J, with 10 bases between. CDR3 size: 13 residues. CDR3 nucleotides: TGTGCCAGCTCACCCGCTGTGCGGGATACGCAGTATTTT. Translation gives CASSPAVRDTQYF.

The chain combines TRBV13 with TRBJ1-3, with a weak D call TRBD1 (6 bases). Per the germline V gene, CDR1 is PRHDT and CDR2 is FYEKMQ (reference sequence). The CDR3 has 17 amino acids. V shed 1 base and J shed 2 bases, with 15 bases lying between them. CDR3 sequence reads: CASSLATTGSPGNTIYF. CDR3 in DNA: TGTGCCAGCAGCTTAGCCACGACAGGCTCTCCTGGAAACACCATATATTTT. Drawing the rest from reference TRBV13 and TRBJ1-3, the complete variable domain is AAGVIQSPRHLIKEKRETATLKCYPIPRHDTVYWYQQGPGQDPQFLISFYEKMQSDKGSIPDRFSAQQFSDYHSELNMSSLELGDSALYFCASSLATTGSPGNTIYFGEGSWLTVV.

The rearrangement joins TRBV5-6 to TRBJ2-5; TRBD2 might be the D (6 bases). The tail of the sequence fits TRBJ2-7 better, so the J call may be wrong. The CDR3 totals 14 residues. CDR1 is SGHDT and CDR2 is YYEEEE in the germline V gene. CDR3 in amino acids: CASSSRDWTYEQYF. CDR3 sequence (DNA): TGTGCCAGCAGCTCGCGGGACTGGACCTACGAGCAGTACTTC.

Comment on this clone: At one boundary the junction diverges from the germline segment, which might be a read error. The V call is TRBV19, the J call TRBJ1-5, with D unclear. The length of the CDR3 is 15 residues. Germline assignment: CDR1 LNHDA and CDR2 SQIVND (reference sequence). CDR3 region: CASNIRHTSNQPQHF. CDR3 sequence (DNA): TGTGCCAGTAATATACGACATACTAGCAATCAGCCCCAGCATTTT.

This clone was recorded once. This rearrangement joins TRBV27 to TRBJ2-5, with TRBD1 matching 8 bases. The CDR3 sequence is 13 residues long. V gave up 8 bases and J gave up 7 bases; unmatched junction bases: 9. CDR1 is MNHEY and CDR2 is SMNVEV in the germline V gene (reference sequence). The chain's CDR3 is CASQDRGRRTQYF. CDR3 bases: TGTGCCAGCCAAGACAGGGGCAGGCGGACCCAGTACTTC.

In its sample, this clone was seen a few times. The chain couples TRBV6-6 to TRBJ1-1; D remains unclear. Germline values: CDR1 MNHNY, CDR2 SVGAGI (reference sequence). The V gene lost 6 bases and the J gene lost 1 base, with 12 bases spanning the gap. The CDR3 is made up of 14 amino acids. As DNA, the CDR3 is TGTGCCAGCAGCCCTCCACAGAAGAACACTGAAGCTTTCTTT. Translation: CASSPPQKNTEAFF.

This clone showed up just a few times. This chain uses TRBV19 with TRBJ1-2; TRBD1 might be the D (6 bases). The germline V and J ends were trimmed by 3 bases and 4 bases, with 12 bases remaining between them. In germline, CDR1 is LNHDA, CDR2 SQIVND (reference sequence). The CDR3 extends over 14 amino acids. CDR3: CASSILGQLYGYTF. The CDR3 nucleotides read TGTGCCAGTAGTATTCTCGGACAGCTCTATGGCTACACCTTC.

CDR3 DNA sequence: TGTGCCAGCATCCCCCCCCGGAGGGGCACTGAAGCTTTCTTT. Its protein is CASIPPRRGTEAFF. The V call is TRBV7-9, the J call TRBJ1-1; D is perhaps TRBD1 (5 bases). The CDR3 is made up of 14 amino acids. V was clipped by 7 bases and J by 4 bases, with 16 bases between them. Germline CDR1 reads SEHNR; CDR2 reads FQNEAQ (reference sequence).

The rearrangement links TRBV5-6 to TRBJ2-1; 16 bases align to TRBD2. The CDR3 covers 17 residues. Unmatched junction bases numbered 6, after V lost 3 bases and J lost 6 bases. CDR1 SGHDT and CDR2 YYEEEE come from the germline V gene. DNA for the CDR3: TGTGCCAGCAGCTGGGGACTAGCGGGGGGGCCGCCCAATGAGCAGTTCTTC. This gives the protein CASSWGLAGGPPNEQFF.

For this clone: Different DNA sequences within this sample yield the same CDR3. The CDR3 sequence: CASSLYPGQGTYEQYF. The CDR3 region has the DNA TGCGCCAGCAGCTTGTATCCGGGACAGGGGACCTACGAGCAGTACTTC. The gene calls are TRBV5-1 and TRBJ2-7; 10 bases align to TRBD1. The V segment lost 1 base and the J segment 2 bases; nucleotides outside the gene matches: 6. The CDR3 has 16 amino acids. CDR1 is SGHRS and CDR2 is YFSETQ in the germline V gene.

This rearrangement joins TRBV7-2 to TRBJ1-1, with D uncertain. Trimming stripped 1 base from V and 6 bases from J, with 12 bases between. CDR1 SGHTA and CDR2 FQGNSA come from the germline V gene. This CDR3 spans 14 amino acids. CDR3 sequence reads: CASSLVARAAEAFF. Here the CDR3 DNA reads TGTGCCAGCAGCTTAGTGGCCAGAGCGGCTGAAGCTTTCTTT.

This clone appeared a few times. The chain carries TRBV29-1 and TRBJ1-1; a possible D gene is TRBD1 (6 bases). The CDR3 length is 11 residues. Trimming took off 7 bases at V and 7 bases at J, with 13 bases between the two ends. The germline V gene encodes CDR1 SQVTM and CDR2 ANQGSEA. CDR3 bases: TGCAGCGCCGAGGACAGCGTTGAAGCTTTCTTT. This encodes CSAEDSVEAFF.

This chain uses TRBV7-9 with TRBJ2-5, with 7 bases fitting TRBD2. From germline, CDR1 is SEHNR and CDR2 FQNEAQ (reference sequence). The CDR3 sequence is 13 residues long. Trimming cost V 4 bases and J 2 bases; bases outside gene matches: 1. CDR3: CASSWGGQETQYF. DNA for the CDR3: TGTGCCAGCAGCTGGGGGGGTCAAGAGACCCAGTACTTC.

This sequence joins TRBV18 and TRBJ1-5, with a possible D match to TRBD1 (6 bases). CDR1 is KGHSH and CDR2 is LQKENI in the germline V gene. The CDR3 extends over 15 amino acids. The V and J ends lost 5 bases and 5 bases respectively, with 16 bases between them. CDR3 protein: CASSTGHLGDQPQHF. In nucleotides, the CDR3 is TGTGCCAGCTCAACGGGACACCTGGGGGATCAGCCCCAGCATTTT.

The rearrangement uses TRBV9 and TRBJ2-2; no clear D. Germline V gives CDR1 SGDLS, CDR2 YYNGEE. The CDR3 has 16 residues. V lost 4 bases to trimming and J lost 0 bases, with 13 bases between them. CDR3 nucleotides: TGTGCCAGCAGCATTAGACTTGTTTCGAACACCGGGGAGCTGTTTTTT. Protein sequence: CASSIRLVSNTGELFF.

The chain is built from TRBV29-1 and TRBJ1-2; perhaps TRBD1 as D (6 bases). The germline V gene has CDR1 SQVTM and CDR2 ANQGSEA. The V end was cut by 7 bases, the J end by 6 bases, with 15 bases between. This CDR3 spans 12 amino acids. CDR3 in DNA: TGCAGCGCCCCCCGTCAGGGGCATGGCTACACCTTC. This encodes CSAPRQGHGYTF.

This clone appeared a few times. This chain uses TRBV18 with TRBJ2-5, with D unclear. The CDR3 is made up of 12 amino acids. The germline CDR1 and CDR2 sequences are KGHSH and LQKENI. The V and J ends lost 5 bases and 0 bases respectively, with 4 bases between them. This CDR3 is CASSVNQETQYF. In DNA, the CDR3 is TGTGCCAGCTCAGTAAACCAAGAGACCCAGTACTTC.

This clone was observed a single time. The J gene is TRBJ2-7, the V gene TRBV7-9; tentatively, D is TRBD2 (6 bases). The germline V gene has CDR1 SEHNR and CDR2 FQNEAQ (reference sequence). This CDR3 has 13 amino acids. V was clipped by 5 bases and J by 3 bases, with 11 bases between them. CDR3: CASSPGEVYEQYF. CDR3 sequence (DNA): TGTGCCAGCAGCCCCGGGGAGGTCTACGAGCAGTACTTC.

This sequence joins TRBV27 and TRBJ2-7, with 10 bases matching TRBD2. V shed 6 bases and J 5 bases; nucleotides not matched to a gene: 7. CDR1 MNHEY and CDR2 SMNVEV come from the germline V gene (reference sequence). This CDR3 comprises 14 residues. The CDR3 is CASRSGRALNEQYF. CDR3 coding DNA: TGTGCCAGCAGAAGCGGGAGGGCATTGAACGAGCAGTACTTC.

The V call is TRBV4-1, the J call TRBJ1-2; 7 bases are a match to TRBD1. CDR3 size: 11 residues. Trimming removed 8 bases from V and 3 bases from J; junction bases left unmatched: 0. Germline CDR1 and CDR2: MGHRA and YSYEKL. This chain's CDR3 is CASGQDYGYTF. The CDR3 region has the DNA TGCGCCAGCGGACAGGACTATGGCTACACCTTC.

The chain links TRBV19 to TRBJ2-5; the match to TRBD1 covers 7 bases. The better agreement between TRBJ2-7 and the DNA end casts doubt on the J call. The CDR3 loop spans 12 amino acids. Per germline, CDR1 LNHDA and CDR2 SQIVND (reference sequence). The CDR3 protein is CASSLTGDEQYF. CDR3 bases: TGTGCCAGTAGTCTCACAGGGGACGAGCAGTACTTC.

The V and J genes are TRBV6-1 and TRBJ2-7; the match to TRBD2 covers 7 bases. V shed 10 bases and J 3 bases; nucleotides not matched to a gene: 6. This CDR3 is built from 12 residues. Germline-derived CDR1 and CDR2 are MNHNS and SASEGT. The chain's CDR3 is CATGLGIYEQYF. CDR3 coding DNA: TGTGCCACCGGACTAGGAATCTACGAGCAGTACTTC.